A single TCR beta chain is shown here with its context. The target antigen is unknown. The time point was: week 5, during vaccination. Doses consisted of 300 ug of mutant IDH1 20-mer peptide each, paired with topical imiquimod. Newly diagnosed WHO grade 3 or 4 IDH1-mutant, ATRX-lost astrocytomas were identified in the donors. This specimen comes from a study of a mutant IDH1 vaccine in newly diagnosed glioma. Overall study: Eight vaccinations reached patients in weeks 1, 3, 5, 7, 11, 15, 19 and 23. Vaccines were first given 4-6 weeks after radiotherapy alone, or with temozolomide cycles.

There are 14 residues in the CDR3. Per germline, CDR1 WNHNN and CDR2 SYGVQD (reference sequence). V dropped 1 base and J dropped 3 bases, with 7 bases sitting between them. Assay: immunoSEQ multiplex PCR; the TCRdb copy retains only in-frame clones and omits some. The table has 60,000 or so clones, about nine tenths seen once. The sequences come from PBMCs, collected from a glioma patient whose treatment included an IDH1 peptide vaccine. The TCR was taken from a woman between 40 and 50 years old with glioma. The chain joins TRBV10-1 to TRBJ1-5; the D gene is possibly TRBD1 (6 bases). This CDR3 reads CASSELGANQPQHF. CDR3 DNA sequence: TGCGCCAGCAGTGAGTTGGGGGCCAATCAGCCCCAGCATTTT.